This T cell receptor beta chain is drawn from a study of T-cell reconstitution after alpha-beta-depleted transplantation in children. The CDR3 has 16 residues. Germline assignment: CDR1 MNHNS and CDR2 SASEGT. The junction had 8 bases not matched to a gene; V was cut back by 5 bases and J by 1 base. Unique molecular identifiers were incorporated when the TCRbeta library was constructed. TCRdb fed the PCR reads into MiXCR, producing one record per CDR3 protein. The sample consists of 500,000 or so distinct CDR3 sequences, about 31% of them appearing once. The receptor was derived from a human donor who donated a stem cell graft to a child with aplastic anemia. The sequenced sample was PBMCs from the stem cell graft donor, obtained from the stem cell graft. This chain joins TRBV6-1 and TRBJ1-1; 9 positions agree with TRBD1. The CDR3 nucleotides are TGTGCCAGCAGTACCTACGGACAGGGGAGGAACACTGAAGCTTTCTTT. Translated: CASSTYGQGRNTEAFF.